This note documents a single T cell receptor beta chain sequence. Its cognate antigen is unknown. This sample is drawn from a study of T-cell memory formation after mild COVID-19. Study-wide findings and caveats: Shrinking CD4+ clones were chiefly CM and EM; CD8+ ones were chiefly EMRA.

TCRdb re-analysed the 5' RACE reads in MiXCR, keeping a single row per CDR3 protein. The repertoire holds hundreds of thousands of distinct CDR3 sequences, with 15% to 20% as singletons. Germline CDR1 and CDR2: LNHDA and SQIVND (reference sequence). The CDR3 has 15 amino acids. Trimming took 0 bases from V and 2 from J, leaving 11 bases between them. The chain links TRBV19 to TRBJ2-7; D may be TRBD1 or TRBD2 (6 bases each). The TCR comes from an adult woman who had mild COVID-19 (a few samples of this study predate the infection). Cell type and time point are not known. Sequencing was done on a sample of PBMCs or a T cell subset sorted from them (not recorded which). In DNA, the CDR3 is TGTGCCAGTAGTATAGAGCCGGGGGCACCCTACGAGCAGTACTTC. It translates to CASSIEPGAPYEQYF.